This TCR beta chain was sequenced for a study of response to subunit inactivated influenza vaccine. Overall study findings and caveats: Each seasonal flu vaccination may recruit only limited new T cells, authors suggested.

TCRdb used MiXCR to reprocess the RT-PCR reads, holding one entry per CDR3 protein. This sample has more than 550,000 distinct CDR3 sequences, with 10% to 15% found just once. This clonotype was picked up a small number of times. Its matching antigen is unknown. Deletions cut 7 bases from V and 3 bases from J, with 13 bases between. The germline CDR1 and CDR2 sequences are MNHNS and SASEGT. The CDR3 sequence is 14 residues long. This TCR was recovered from a middle-aged man who received an inactivated influenza vaccine. V is TRBV6-1 and J is TRBJ2-4, with a possible D match to TRBD1 (6 bases). The sequenced sample was PBMCs from blood, obtained on the day of vaccination. The CDR3 DNA follows: TGTGCCAGCATCGACACCAGGGGCAAAAACATTCAGTACTTC. Protein: CASIDTRGKNIQYF.